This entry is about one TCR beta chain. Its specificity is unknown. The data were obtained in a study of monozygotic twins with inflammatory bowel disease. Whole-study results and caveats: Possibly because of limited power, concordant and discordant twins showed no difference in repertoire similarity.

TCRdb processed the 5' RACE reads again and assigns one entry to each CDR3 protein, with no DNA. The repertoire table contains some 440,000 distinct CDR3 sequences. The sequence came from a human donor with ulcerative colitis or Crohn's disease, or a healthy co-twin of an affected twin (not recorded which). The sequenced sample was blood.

The CDR3 is CASSLGGFSSYNEQFF. The genes are TRBV5-1 and TRBJ2-1; TCRdb names TRBD1, which stays unverified in the absence of DNA. Per the germline V gene, CDR1 is SGHRS and CDR2 is YFSETQ. The CDR3 is 16 residues long. Drawing the rest from reference TRBV5-1 and TRBJ2-1, the complete variable domain is KAGVTQTPRYLIKTRGQQVTLSCSPISGHRSVSWYQQTPGQGLQFLFEYFSETQRNKGNFPGRFSGRQFSNSRSEMNVSTLELGDSALYLCASSLGGFSSYNEQFFGPGTRLTVL.